These 10 T cell receptor beta chains share one sample of origin, sequenced in a study of T-cell reconstitution after alpha-beta-depleted transplantation in children. Molecular barcoding with unique molecular identifiers was used for the TCRbeta library. TCRdb re-called the PCR reads through MiXCR, storing one row per CDR3 protein. The sample records fewer than 350,000 distinct CDR3 sequences, under 14% being singletons. Specimen: peripheral blood, collected 180 days after TCRalphabeta/CD19-depleted stem cell transplant. These TCRs come from a male patient aged 2-15 years who had a stem cell transplant for chronic granulomatous disease, so the T cells may come from the graft donor.

With respect to this clonotype: Just one base apart from a much larger clone, this may be a read error. This chain links TRBV20-1 with TRBJ2-7; a weak D match, TRBD2 (5 bases). The CDR3 loop spans 13 amino acids. V lost 4 bases, J lost 2 bases, and 12 bases lay in between. Germline-derived CDR1 and CDR2 are DFQATT and SNEGSKA (reference sequence). The CDR3 DNA reads as TGCAGTGCTATACTGGGAGCAACCTACGAGCAGTACTTC. As protein: CSAILGATYEQYF.

At least ten counts were recorded for this clonotype. The chain is built from TRBV28 and TRBJ1-2, with D tentatively TRBD1 (5 bases). The CDR3 has 13 residues. V shed 6 bases and J shed 6 bases, with 14 bases lying between them. Germline lookup yields CDR1 MDHEN and CDR2 SYDVKM. CDR3 coding DNA: TGTGCCAGCAGATGGTGGGGGAATGATGGCTACACCTTC. It yields the protein CASRWWGNDGYTF.

This clonotype was observed at least ten times. V gene TRBV6-2 or TRBV6-3 combines with J gene TRBJ2-7; 7 nucleotides line up with TRBD2. The ends lost 5 bases at V and 7 bases at J; junction bases unmatched: 8. The germline CDR1 and CDR2 sequences are MNHEY and SVGEGT. The CDR3 is 13 amino acids. In DNA, the CDR3 is TGTGCCAGCAGTCCCCGACTAGCTGAAGAGCAGTACTTC. Protein: CASSPRLAEEQYF.

This clonotype was found many times. The V gene is TRBV10-3, the J gene TRBJ2-1; 7 nucleotides line up with TRBD2. The J segment lost 8 bases and the V segment lost 5 bases, leaving 12 bases of the junction unmatched. The CDR3 extends over 15 amino acids. The germline V gene encodes CDR1 ENHRY and CDR2 SYGVKD. The CDR3 DNA follows: TGTGCCATCAGTTCAGGACTAGGTGTTTCGGATGAGCAGTTCTTC. Encoded protein: CAISSGLGVSDEQFF.

This clonotype was recorded many times. The chain joins TRBV7-6 to TRBJ2-3; 11 bases agree with TRBD2. The CDR3 is made up of 17 amino acids. Germline assignment: CDR1 SGHVS and CDR2 FNYEAQ. The J segment lost 4 bases and the V segment lost 5 bases, leaving 11 bases of the junction unmatched. CDR3 DNA sequence: TGTGCCAGCAGCCCAACAACCAGGGGACTAGCGGCAGATACGCAGTATTTT. It translates to CASSPTTRGLAADTQYF.

In its sample, this clonotype was seen many times. The chain uses TRBV10-3 and TRBJ1-5, with TRBD1 matching over 7 bases. This CDR3 has 15 amino acids. The V segment lost 3 bases and the J segment 6 bases; nucleotides outside the gene matches: 8. Germline CDR1 is ENHRY and CDR2 is SYGVKD. As DNA, the CDR3 is TGTGCCATCAGTGAACCCGACAGGGCCGGTCAGCCCCAGCATTTT. It translates to CAISEPDRAGQPQHF.

This clonotype was counted many times. The chain combines TRBV20-1 with TRBJ2-3, with 10 positions matching TRBD1. The V segment lost 2 bases and the J segment 2 bases; nucleotides outside the gene matches: 16. From germline, CDR1 is DFQATT and CDR2 SNEGSKA (reference sequence). The CDR3 loop spans 19 amino acids. The CDR3 DNA sequence: TGCAGTGCTAGATCCGAAGACAGGGGGCTAATTCCTCTCACAGATACGCAGTATTTT. This gives the protein CSARSEDRGLIPLTDTQYF.

This clonotype occurred many times. The chain combines TRBV15 with TRBJ2-5; D is perhaps TRBD1 or TRBD2 (5 bases each). Germline lookup yields CDR1 LNHNV and CDR2 YYDKDF (reference sequence). V lost 2 bases, J lost 2 bases, and 15 bases lay in between. The CDR3 has 16 amino acids. Written as DNA, the CDR3 is TGTGCCACCAGCAGACGACAGCAGCGGAGACAAGAGACCCAGTACTTC. It translates to CATSRRQQRRQETQYF.

The table lists this clonotype with many counts. The CDR3 region is CASSYSGGGDTQYF. CDR3 bases: TGTGCCAGCAGCTATAGCGGGGGAGGGGATACGCAGTATTTT. This sequence joins TRBV7-2 and TRBJ2-3; 9 nucleotides agree with TRBD2. This CDR3 has 14 residues. CDR1 is SGHTA, CDR2 FQGNSA, per germline. V dropped 4 bases and J dropped 6; count of bases not matched to a gene: 5.

The table lists this clonotype with many counts. The J gene is TRBJ2-1, the V gene TRBV29-1, with TRBD2 matching over 8 bases. V dropped 6 bases and J dropped 2; count of bases not matched to a gene: 3. The CDR3 extends over 13 amino acids. CDR1 SQVTM and CDR2 ANQGSEA come from the germline V gene. This CDR3 is CSVPGLAYNEQFF. CDR3 DNA sequence: TGCAGCGTCCCGGGACTAGCCTACAATGAGCAGTTCTTC.